The rows below give T cell receptor beta chains drawn from one sample of a study of T cells in Graves' hyperthyroidism and ophthalmopathy. TCRdb fed the multiplex PCR reads into MiXCR, producing one record per CDR3 protein. The sample contains around 450,000 distinct CDR3 sequences, approximately 14% of which appear only once. Material: blood. Receptor source: a woman under 30 with Graves' hyperthyroidism. Each CDR3 is given with its conserved first and last residue. The order of the fields is J gene, D gene, V gene, clone size, CDR3 DNA, CDR3 protein. A D gene is named only where the DNA matches it firmly. Expanded clones get a size class; other rows say once, few or many, or leave the size out.

>TRBJ1-1|-|TRBV12-3/TRBV12-4|-
TGTGCCAGCAGTTTTCGCAGGGCTGGCACTGAAGCTTTCTTT
CASSFRRAGTEAFF
>TRBJ2-5|-|TRBV4-1|few
TGTGCCAGCAGCCAGGGCGGCGGGATTGAGACCCAGTACTTC
CASSQGGGIETQYF
>TRBJ2-5|-|TRBV28|many
TGTGCCAGCAGTTTAACGGGGACCCAGTACTTC
CASSLTGTQYF
>TRBJ2-3|-|TRBV7-6|many
TGTGCCAGCAGCAATGAGCTGGGACACATCACAGATACGCAGTATTTT
CASSNELGHITDTQYF
>TRBJ2-2|TRBD1|TRBV10-3|once
TGTGCCATCAGTGTACCGGGACAGGAGAACACCGGGGAGCTGTTTTTT
CAISVPGQENTGELFF
>TRBJ2-5|-|TRBV6-1|many
TGTGCCAGCAGTGAAGTACCCGGGACCCAAGAGACCCAGTACTTC
CASSEVPGTQETQYF
>TRBJ2-1|-|TRBV5-5|few
TGTGCCAGCAGCTTGGAAGGGTTGGGTAGCGGTGAGCAGTTCTTC
CASSLEGLGSGEQFF
>TRBJ2-1|-|TRBV20-1|-
TGCAGTGCTAGAATAGAGGGGTCCTACAATGAGCAGTTCTTC
CSARIEGSYNEQFF
>TRBJ2-6|-|TRBV28|many
TGTGCCAGCAGTTTGGACAATGAATCTGGGGCCAACGTCCTGACTTTC
CASSLDNESGANVLTF
>TRBJ1-1|TRBD1|TRBV27|many
TGTGCCAGCAAAATGGACAGGGCGAGGAACACTGAAGCTTTCTTT
CASKMDRARNTEAFF
>TRBJ2-7|-|TRBV7-9|few
TGTGCCAGCACCTCCGGGACGGAGGCCTACGAGCAGTACTTC
CASTSGTEAYEQYF
>TRBJ1-1|-|TRBV11-2|many
TGTGCCAGCGGGTATCGTAGGGACACTGAAGCTTTCTTT
CASGYRRDTEAFF
>TRBJ2-1|-|TRBV28|many
TGTGCCAGCAGTTTCGGCCGGAACAATGAGCAGTTCTTC
CASSFGRNNEQFF
>TRBJ2-1|-|TRBV3-1|few
TGTGCCAGCAGCCAAGTGGGAGTTCACAATGAGCAGTTCTTC
CASSQVGVHNEQFF
>TRBJ1-6|TRBD1|TRBV11-1|-
TGTGCCAGCAGCTTATCGGTGTGGTCGATGACAGGGGGCGCGGATAATTCACCCCTCCACTTT
CASSLSVWSMTGGADNSPLHF
>TRBJ2-2|-|TRBV28|-
TGTGCCAGCAGAGCCCCTACCGGGACTCCTTACACCGGGGAGCTGTTTTTT
CASRAPTGTPYTGELFF
>TRBJ1-1|-|TRBV20-1|many
TGCAGTGCTAGAGATCTTCGGGGGCGGCCCCCAAACACTGAAGCTTTCTTT
CSARDLRGRPPNTEAFF
>TRBJ1-1|-|TRBV20-1|few
TGCAGTGCAAGGAGCTTCGGGGCTTCGCGGAACACTGAAGCTTTCTTT
CSARSFGASRNTEAFF
>TRBJ2-7|TRBD2|TRBV11-1|few
TGTGCCAGCAGCCAAGCGGCTAGCGGACCCTACGAGCAGTACTTC
CASSQAASGPYEQYF
>TRBJ1-6|-|TRBV7-2|many
TGTGCCAGCAGCTTTTACGAGAATTCACCCCTCCACTTT
CASSFYENSPLHF
>TRBJ2-7|-|TRBV2|many
TGTGCCAGCAGTGAGAGGGGGAGCTCCTACGAGCAGTACTTC
CASSERGSSYEQYF
>TRBJ2-1|-|TRBV6-6|-
TGTGCCAGCAGTTACGGGCAGGGGAGCTACAATGAGCAGTTCTTC
CASSYGQGSYNEQFF
>TRBJ2-1|-|TRBV11-3|few
TGTGCCAGCAGCTCAGGGAGGATAAACTCCTACAATGAGCAGTTCTTC
CASSSGRINSYNEQFF
>TRBJ2-1|TRBD2|TRBV9|-
TGTGCCAGCAGCGTAAGCTCAGACGGACTAGCGGGAGAGGTAGGCGAGCAGTTCTTC
CASSVSSDGLAGEVGEQFF
>TRBJ2-1|-|TRBV11-2|many
TGTGCCAGCGGGGTAGCATCCTACAATGAGCAGTTCTTC
CASGVASYNEQFF
>TRBJ1-5|-|TRBV6-2/TRBV6-3|-
TGTGCCAGCAGTCCACTCACGGGGGGCAATCAGCCCCAGCATTTT
CASSPLTGGNQPQHF
>TRBJ1-2|-|TRBV4-1|-
TGCGCCAGCAGCCAAGCGGTGGAGGGCGGCTATGGCTACACCTTC
CASSQAVEGGYGYTF
>TRBJ1-1|-|TRBV12-3/TRBV12-4|many
TGTGCCAGCAGTCATGGACAGTTAATGAACACTGAAGCTTTCTTT
CASSHGQLMNTEAFF
>TRBJ2-1|-|TRBV18|-
TGTGCCAGCTCCCCCTCGGGCAGGGATGAGCAGTTCTTC
CASSPSGRDEQFF
>TRBJ2-7|TRBD1|TRBV6-1|few
TGTGCCAGCAGACCGAGACAGGGTCTTTACGAGCAGTACTTC
CASRPRQGLYEQYF
>TRBJ2-1|-|TRBV9|-
TGTGCCATCAGCGTAGCTGGGTACGGCTACAATGAGCAGTTCTTC
CAISVAGYGYNEQFF
>TRBJ2-3|TRBD2|TRBV12-3/TRBV12-4|many
TGTGCCAGCAGACGACTAGCGGGGGGGGATACGCAGTATTTT
CASRRLAGGDTQYF
>TRBJ2-1|TRBD2|TRBV7-9|many
TGTGCCAGCACCCCGGGACTAGCGGGCATGGAGCAGTTCTTC
CASTPGLAGMEQFF
>TRBJ2-5|TRBD2|TRBV20-1|many
TGCAGTGCTATCGGGACTAGCGGGAGTGAGACCCAGTACTTC
CSAIGTSGSETQYF
>TRBJ2-3|TRBD2|TRBV30|-
TGTGCCTGCACCGGAGGGACTAGCGGGAGTAGGACAGATACGCAGTATTTT
CACTGGTSGSRTDTQYF
>TRBJ2-1|-|TRBV28|many
TGTGCCAGCAGTTTATCCCAGGGTGGCTACAATGAGCAGTTCTTC
CASSLSQGGYNEQFF
>TRBJ2-7|-|TRBV7-2|-
TGTGCCAGCAGCTTAGAGTTGGATAACTACGAGCAGTACTTC
CASSLELDNYEQYF
>TRBJ1-1|-|TRBV19|many
TGTGCCAGTAGTGGAGAGCGTAGTCTGAACACTGAAGCTTTCTTT
CASSGERSLNTEAFF
>TRBJ1-1|-|TRBV20-1|many
TGCAGTGCTAGGGAGTCGGCTGAAGCTTTCTTT
CSARESAEAFF
>TRBJ2-3|-|TRBV20-1|-
TGCAGTGCTAGAGGATTTAGCACAGATACGCAGTATTTT
CSARGFSTDTQYF
>TRBJ2-1|-|TRBV12-3/TRBV12-4|few
TGTGCCAGCAGTCCCATCAGACGTGGGTCTGAGCAGTTCTTC
CASSPIRRGSEQFF
>TRBJ2-7|-|TRBV20-1|many
TGCAGTGCGTCCGGGACATCTGACTACGAGCAGTACTTC
CSASGTSDYEQYF
>TRBJ2-7|TRBD2|TRBV6-1|few
TGTGCCAGCGGGGAAGAGGGACTAGCGGGATACGAGCAGTACTTC
CASGEEGLAGYEQYF
>TRBJ2-1|TRBD2|TRBV20-1|-
TGCAGTGCTATCGTGGTAGCGGGGCCCGTTGAGCAGTTCTTC
CSAIVVAGPVEQFF
>TRBJ1-1|-|TRBV18|many
TGTGCCACCCACTCACAGATGAACACTGAAGCTTTCTTT
CATHSQMNTEAFF
>TRBJ2-1|TRBD2|TRBV11-2|many
TGTGCCAGCAGCCCCTGGACTAGCGGGACTTCCAGCTACAATGAGCAGTTCTTC
CASSPWTSGTSSYNEQFF
>TRBJ2-7|TRBD1|TRBV6-1|-
TGTGCCGGCAGTGTGACGGGACAGCGGTACGAGCAGTACTTC
CAGSVTGQRYEQYF
>TRBJ2-5|-|TRBV5-1|-
TGCGCCAGCAGCTTGGAACCTATACAAGAGACCCAGTACTTC
CASSLEPIQETQYF
>TRBJ2-5|-|TRBV5-6|few
TGTGCCAGCCGTCAAACCGGGACCCAAGAGACCCAGTACTTC
CASRQTGTQETQYF
>TRBJ2-7|-|TRBV5-1|many
TGCGCCAGCAGCTTGAACGGTCGGGAGATCAACGAGCAGTACTTC
CASSLNGREINEQYF
>TRBJ1-2|-|TRBV10-3|many
TGTGCCATCAGTGAGCTCAGGGGTGGTGGCTACACCTTC
CAISELRGGGYTF
>TRBJ1-3|-|TRBV2|many
TGTGCCAGCAGTCCCGACAGTGTCTCTGGAAACACCATATATTTT
CASSPDSVSGNTIYF
>TRBJ2-7|-|TRBV6-1|many
TGTGCCAGCAGACCTCCGGGTCCAGACCACGAGCAGTACTTC
CASRPPGPDHEQYF
>TRBJ2-3|-|TRBV2|many
TGTGCCAGCAGTGTTCAAGATACGCAGTATTTT
CASSVQDTQYF